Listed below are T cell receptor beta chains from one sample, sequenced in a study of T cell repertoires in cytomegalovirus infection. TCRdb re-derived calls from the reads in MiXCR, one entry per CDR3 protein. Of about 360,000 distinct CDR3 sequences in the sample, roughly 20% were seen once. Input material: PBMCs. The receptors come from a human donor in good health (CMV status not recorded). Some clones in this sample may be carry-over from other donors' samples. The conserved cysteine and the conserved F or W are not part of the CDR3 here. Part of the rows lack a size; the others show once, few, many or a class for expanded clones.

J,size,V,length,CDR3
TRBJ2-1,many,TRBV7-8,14,ASSLGGPSSYNEQF
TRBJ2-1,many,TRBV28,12,ASKPGTGSNEQF
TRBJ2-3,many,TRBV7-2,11,ASRLAGTDTQY
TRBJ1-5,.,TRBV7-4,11,ASSLVQNQPQH
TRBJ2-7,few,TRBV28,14,ASSSLGLAGLYEQY
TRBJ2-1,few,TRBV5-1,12,ASSSHRDHNEQF
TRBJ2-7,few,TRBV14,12,ASSQQTGVDEQY
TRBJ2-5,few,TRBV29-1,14,SVEPIPGQSQETQY
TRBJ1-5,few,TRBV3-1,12,ASSQDRAHQPQH
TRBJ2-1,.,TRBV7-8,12,ASSLSAGSDEQF
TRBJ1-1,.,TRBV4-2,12,ASSQEVVNTEAF
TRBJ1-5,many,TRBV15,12,ATSPRQINQPQH
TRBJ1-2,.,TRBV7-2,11,ASSLPPTGRYT
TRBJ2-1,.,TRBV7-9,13,ASTTSASGGAEQF
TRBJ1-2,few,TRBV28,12,ASRKGALNYGYT
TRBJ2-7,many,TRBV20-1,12,SASRHQSSYEQY
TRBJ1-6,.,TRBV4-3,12,ASSQTGSNSPLH
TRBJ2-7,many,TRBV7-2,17,ASSLIGGTSGRALSEQY
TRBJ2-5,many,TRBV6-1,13,ASSPDRGHQETQY
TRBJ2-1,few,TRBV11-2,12,ASSTGLAGDEQF
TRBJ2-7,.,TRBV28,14,ASSRPGQGAGYEQY
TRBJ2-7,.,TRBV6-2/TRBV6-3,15,ASSYSIEGLASYEQY
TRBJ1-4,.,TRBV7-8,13,ASSLWRDLGEKLF
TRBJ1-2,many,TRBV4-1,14,ASSREEGYYPYGYT
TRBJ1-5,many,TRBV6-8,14,ATGRPGQGGGQPQH
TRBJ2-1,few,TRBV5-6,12,ASSLGLRNNEQF
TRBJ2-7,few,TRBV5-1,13,ASSPGQVLGYEQY
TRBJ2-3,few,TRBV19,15,ASSSPLVAGLTDTQY
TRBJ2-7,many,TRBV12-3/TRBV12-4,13,ASTMRERPISEQY
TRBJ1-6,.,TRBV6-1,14,ASSTGPRAYNSPLH
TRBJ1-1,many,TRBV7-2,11,ASSIVMNTEAF
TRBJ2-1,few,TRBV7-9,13,ASSLSGTLPNEQF
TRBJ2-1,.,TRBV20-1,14,SARDGTGGTNNEQF
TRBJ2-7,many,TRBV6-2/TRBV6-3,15,ASSYSNRGPGAYEQY
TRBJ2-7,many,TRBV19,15,ASSLDLCELPEYEQY